The rows below give T cell receptor beta chains drawn from one sample of a study of T cell changes during pregnancy in multiple sclerosis. Data came from immunoSEQ multiplex PCR; TCRdb stores just in-frame clones and leaves some out. The data contain 45,000 or so clones, over 85% of them singletons. This specimen consisted of peripheral blood, obtained in the first trimester of pregnancy. The receptors stem from a female donor with multiple sclerosis, enrolled in a pregnancy study. Both conserved end residues are part of each CDR3. The D gene is left open where the match is weak. Clone size appears in some rows only: once, few, many, or a class for an expanded clone.

>TRBD1|.|TRBJ2-2|TRBV19
CASTPRGQGLIGELFF
TGTGCCAGTACCCCCAGGGGACAGGGTCTCATCGGGGAGCTGTTTTTT
>.|.|TRBJ2-3|TRBV7-8
CASSLARGASTDTQYF
TGTGCCAGCAGCTTAGCTCGCGGGGCTAGCACAGATACGCAGTATTTT
>TRBD1|.|TRBJ2-4|TRBV19
CASSSRGRFENIQYF
TGTGCCAGTAGTTCAAGGGGGCGCTTCGAAAACATTCAGTACTTC
>.|.|TRBJ1-2|TRBV7-2
CASSFASTENVNGYTF
TGTGCCAGCAGCTTCGCGTCCACAGAAAACGTAAATGGCTACACCTTC
>TRBD1|.|TRBJ2-7|TRBV5-1
CASSSTGTGNHEQYF
TGCGCCAGCAGCTCCACCGGGACAGGGAACCACGAGCAGTACTTC
>.|.|TRBJ1-1|TRBV18
CASSPGTLGGSNTEAFF
TGTGCCAGCTCACCAGGGACCCTCGGGGGTTCAAACACTGAAGCTTTCTTT
>.|.|TRBJ1-1|TRBV18
CASSPDPGRGGTEAFF
TGTGCCAGCTCGCCAGACCCAGGGCGAGGGGGAACTGAAGCTTTCTTT
>TRBD1|.|TRBJ1-2|TRBV5-1
CASSSIPGQGPYGYTF
TGCGCCAGCAGCTCAATACCGGGACAGGGGCCCTATGGCTACACCTTC
>.|.|TRBJ2-1|TRBV2
CASVVQSYNEQFF
TGTGCCAGCGTAGTACAGAGCTACAATGAGCAGTTCTTC
>TRBD1|.|TRBJ2-7|TRBV7-2
CASSLTTGGIYEQYF
TGTGCCAGCAGCCTAACGACAGGGGGCATCTACGAGCAGTACTTC
>.|.|TRBJ2-1|TRBV9
CASSERGYVYNEQFF
TGTGCCAGCAGCGAAAGGGGGTATGTCTACAATGAGCAGTTCTTC
>TRBD1|.|TRBJ1-2|TRBV5-5
CASSGDSNYGYTF
TGTGCCAGCAGCGGGGACAGTAACTATGGCTACACCTTC
>.|.|TRBJ1-1|TRBV13
CASSRGAGYGTEAFF
TGTGCCAGCAGCCGAGGTGCAGGGTATGGCACTGAAGCTTTCTTT
>.|.|TRBJ1-4|TRBV5-1
CASSLYFTNEKLFF
TGCGCCAGCAGCTTGTATTTCACTAATGAAAAACTGTTTTTT
>.|few|TRBJ2-6|TRBV6-4
CASSLDSSGANVLTF
TGTGCCAGCAGTCTGGACAGCTCTGGGGCCAACGTCCTGACTTTC
>TRBD1|.|TRBJ1-2|TRBV2
CASSERTGYYGYTF
TGTGCCAGCAGTGAAAGGACAGGGTATTATGGCTACACCTTC
>TRBD2|.|TRBJ2-1|TRBV28
CASYLAGLAQFF
TGTGCCAGCTACCTAGCGGGTCTCGCTCAGTTCTTC
>TRBD2|.|TRBJ2-1|TRBV4-3
CASSRGLAGGVGWEQFF
TGCGCCAGCAGCCGCGGACTAGCGGGGGGGGTGGGGTGGGAGCAGTTCTTC
>TRBD1|.|TRBJ1-2|TRBV11-2
CASSALGTGDYGYTF
TGTGCCAGCAGCGCCCTAGGGACAGGGGACTATGGCTACACCTTC
>.|.|TRBJ2-1|TRBV7-2
CASSRGLSSSYNEQFF
TGTGCCAGCAGCAGAGGACTCTCTTCTTCCTACAATGAGCAGTTCTTC
>.|.|TRBJ1-1|TRBV30
CAFAGDRGGGEAFF
TGTGCCTTCGCCGGGGACCGGGGGGGTGGGGAAGCTTTCTTT
>TRBD1|.|TRBJ1-5|TRBV30
CAWNRGLGQPQHF
TGTGCCTGGAACAGGGGGCTTGGTCAGCCCCAGCATTTT
>.|.|TRBJ2-2|TRBV2
CASTRSSGSGELFF
TGTGCCAGCACAAGATCCTCAGGGTCCGGGGAGCTGTTTTTT
>.|.|TRBJ2-1|TRBV9
CASSNRGSYNEQFF
TGTGCCAGCAGCAACCGGGGGTCCTACAATGAGCAGTTCTTC
>TRBD2|.|TRBJ2-5|TRBV5-6
CASSVNSGGFQETQYF
TGTGCCAGCAGCGTAAATAGCGGGGGGTTCCAAGAGACCCAGTACTTC
>.|.|TRBJ2-3|TRBV6-1
CAGQGGVDTQYF
TGTGCCGGTCAAGGGGGGGTTGATACGCAGTATTTT
>TRBD2|.|TRBJ2-3|TRBV7-2
CASSLPPGGPTDTQYF
TGTGCCAGCAGCTTACCTCCGGGGGGGCCGACAGATACGCAGTATTTT
>.|.|TRBJ2-7|TRBV30
CAWSRVYEQYF
TGTGCCTGGAGTCGGGTCTACGAGCAGTACTTC
>.|.|TRBJ1-6|TRBV7-2
CASSLQGNYNSPLHF
TGTGCCAGCAGCTTACAGGGGAACTATAATTCACCCCTCCACTTT
>.|once|TRBJ2-2|TRBV27
CATWGGGELFF
TGTGCCACCTGGGGCGGCGGGGAGCTGTTTTTT
>TRBD2|.|TRBJ2-1|TRBV4-3
CASSLSWGGDDGAPYNEQFF
TGCGCCAGCAGCCTCAGCTGGGGGGGGGACGATGGGGCTCCCTACAATGAGCAGTTCTTC
>TRBD1|.|TRBJ1-1|TRBV2
CASRDRDTEAFF
TGTGCCAGCAGGGACAGGGACACTGAAGCTTTCTTT
>.|.|TRBJ1-2|TRBV11-2
CASSRSGYGYTF
TGTGCCAGCAGCCGGAGTGGATATGGCTACACCTTC
>TRBD1|.|TRBJ2-3|TRBV10-3
CAISETISAPGGRGPNTDTQYF
TGTGCCATCAGTGAGACAATTTCGGCCCCCGGCGGCAGGGGGCCTAACACAGATACGCAGTATTTT
>TRBD2|.|TRBJ2-1|TRBV5-1
CASKVGLAGAEQFF
TGCGCCAGTAAAGTTGGACTAGCGGGCGCTGAGCAGTTCTTC
>TRBD1|few|TRBJ1-6|TRBV2
CASSDDRAGYSPLHF
TGTGCCAGCAGTGACGACAGGGCGGGGTATTCACCCCTCCACTTT
>.|.|TRBJ2-7|TRBV6-5
CARTTRGSEQYF
TGTGCCAGAACGACCCGGGGGTCCGAGCAGTACTTC
>.|.|TRBJ1-1|TRBV6-1
CASSLDRNTEAFF
TGTGCCAGCAGTCTGGACAGGAACACTGAAGCTTTCTTT
>.|.|TRBJ1-1|TRBV6-5
CASSYAVTMNTEAFF
TGTGCCAGCAGTTACGCAGTCACCATGAACACTGAAGCTTTCTTT
>.|.|TRBJ2-4|TRBV5-1
CASSLDPENIQYF
TGCGCCAGCAGCTTGGATCCAGAAAACATTCAGTACTTC
>.|.|TRBJ1-2|TRBV5-6
CASSFPGPYGYTF
TGTGCCAGCAGCTTCCCAGGTCCCTATGGCTACACCTTC
>.|once|TRBJ1-2|TRBV6-5
CASSYTQGGYTF
TGTGCCAGCAGTTACACGCAGGGGGGCTACACCTTC
>.|.|TRBJ1-1|TRBV11-2
CASSPWGLDTEAFF
TGTGCCAGCAGCCCCTGGGGGCTGGACACTGAAGCTTTCTTT
>.|.|TRBJ1-2|TRBV6-5
CASSNQYGYTF
TGTGCCAGCAGTAATCAATATGGCTACACCTTC
>TRBD1|.|TRBJ1-6|TRBV7-9
CASSIRDRGTSPLHF
TGTGCCAGCAGCATCCGGGACAGGGGGACTTCACCCCTCCACTTT
>.|.|TRBJ2-2|TRBV11-3
CASSFTGLTGELFF
TGTGCCAGCAGCTTCACAGGTCTCACCGGGGAGCTGTTTTTT
>.|.|TRBJ2-1|TRBV11-2
CASSFLGGGLEGEQFF
TGTGCCAGCAGCTTTTTAGGCGGGGGCCTCGAGGGGGAGCAGTTCTTC
>TRBD2|.|TRBJ2-3|TRBV6-1
CASNGVAGGSDTQYF
TGTGCCAGCAATGGGGTAGCGGGGGGATCAGATACGCAGTATTTT
>.|.|TRBJ1-1|TRBV29-1
CSVVFEGEAFF
TGCAGCGTTGTGTTCGAGGGTGAAGCTTTCTTT
>TRBD1|.|TRBJ1-3|TRBV7-2
CASSSDRGGIKGNTIYF
TGTGCCAGCAGCTCCGACAGGGGTGGTATTAAGGGAAACACCATATATTTT